These T cell receptor beta chains were read from a single sample in a study of blood T cell repertoires in COVID-19. Measured with immunoSEQ multiplex PCR; TCRdb has only the in-frame clones, and not every one. The sample carries about 68,000 clones, nearly 90% recorded once. Sequenced material: peripheral blood. These receptors were taken from a woman aged 50 to 60 with COVID-19, enrolled during active disease. The CDR3 runs from the conserved cysteine through the conserved F or W. A D gene is named only where the DNA matches it firmly. Part of the rows lack a size; the others show once, few, many or a class for expanded clones.

d_call	v_call	j_call	cdr3_length	clone_size	cdr3_aa	cdr3_nt
.	TRBV6-5	TRBJ2-3	15	.	CASSPTRRVADTQYF	TGTGCCAGCAGTCCGACTAGGAGAGTCGCAGATACGCAGTATTTT
.	TRBV6-5	TRBJ2-7	13	.	CASSRGALYEQYF	TGTGCCAGCAGTAGAGGTGCCCTCTACGAGCAGTACTTC
TRBD1	TRBV5-1	TRBJ1-1	14	.	CASSRGQANTEAFF	TGCGCCAGCAGTCGGGGACAGGCGAACACTGAAGCTTTCTTT
.	TRBV29-1	TRBJ2-3	14	.	CSVNTPDRSNTQYF	TGCAGCGTGAACACCCCGGACAGATCCAATACGCAGTATTTT
TRBD1	TRBV19	TRBJ2-2	15	.	CASSIGQGRTGELFF	TGTGCCAGTAGTATTGGACAGGGTAGAACCGGGGAGCTGTTTTTT
.	TRBV5-1	TRBJ1-2	17	.	CASSLGYGAGANYGYTF	TGCGCCAGCAGCTTGGGTTATGGGGCAGGAGCTAACTATGGCTACACCTTC
TRBD1	TRBV7-2	TRBJ2-2	16	.	CASHTRGQGNTGELFF	TGTGCCAGTCATACGCGGGGACAGGGGAACACCGGGGAGCTGTTTTTT
.	TRBV6-6	TRBJ2-7	14	.	CASSPPGVVYEQYF	TGTGCCAGCAGTCCACCAGGGGTGGTCTACGAGCAGTACTTC
.	TRBV23-1	TRBJ2-3	15	.	CASSQSHRSTDTQYF	TGCGCCAGCAGTCAATCCCACAGATCCACAGATACGCAGTATTTT
TRBD1	TRBV6-1	TRBJ1-3	15	.	CASSSTGGSGNTIYF	TGTGCCAGCAGTTCCACAGGGGGCTCTGGAAACACCATATATTTT
.	TRBV6-5	TRBJ2-7	12	once	CASRQAAGEQYF	TGTGCCAGCCGACAGGCAGCCGGCGAGCAGTACTTC
TRBD2	TRBV19	TRBJ2-7	14	once	CASSRTSGDYEQYF	TGTGCCAGTAGTAGGACTAGCGGGGACTACGAGCAGTACTTC
TRBD2	TRBV5-4	TRBJ2-7	16	.	CASSATSGLASYEQYF	TGTGCCAGCAGCGCAACCTCGGGACTAGCTTCCTACGAGCAGTACTTC
.	TRBV6-5	TRBJ2-5	13	.	CASSYGYYGTQYF	TGTGCCAGCAGTTACGGTTACTATGGGACCCAGTACTTC
.	TRBV30	TRBJ1-5	15	.	CAWSARGLVNQPQHF	TGTGCCTGGAGTGCTAGGGGCCTCGTCAATCAGCCCCAGCATTTT
TRBD2	TRBV5-1	TRBJ2-1	16	.	CASSRTSGVFYNEQFF	TGCGCCAGCAGCCGGACTAGCGGGGTTTTCTACAATGAGCAGTTCTTC
TRBD2	TRBV2	TRBJ2-1	14	.	CASNLGLARSEQFF	TGTGCCAGCAACCTGGGACTAGCAAGATCTGAGCAGTTCTTC
TRBD1	TRBV28	TRBJ1-4	15	.	CASSFTTGGHEKLFF	TGTGCCAGCAGTTTTACGACAGGGGGACATGAAAAACTGTTTTTT
.	TRBV21-1	TRBJ2-1	16	.	CASTTILGPGYNEQFF	TGTGCCAGCACCACTATCCTAGGTCCGGGATACAATGAGCAGTTCTTC
.	TRBV28	TRBJ1-5	12	.	CASTPGLQPQHF	TGTGCCAGCACCCCTGGGCTTCAGCCCCAGCATTTT
.	TRBV28	TRBJ1-3	15	once	CASSSPSAAGNTIYF	TGTGCCAGCAGTTCCCCCTCGGCGGCGGGAAACACCATATATTTT
TRBD1	TRBV7-9	TRBJ1-6	15	few	CASSAQGGRESPLHF	TGTGCCAGCAGCGCCCAGGGGGGCAGGGAATCACCCCTCCACTTT
.	TRBV27	TRBJ1-2	15	.	CASSLSLGANYGYTF	TGTGCCAGCAGTTTATCTCTGGGAGCTAACTATGGCTACACCTTC
.	TRBV7-9	TRBJ2-7	12	.	CASLRGEGEQYF	TGTGCCAGCCTGCGTGGAGAGGGCGAGCAGTACTTC
.	TRBV5-4	TRBJ1-3	15	.	CASSLGPTGGNTIYF	TGTGCCAGCAGCTTGGGGCCCACCGGGGGGAACACCATATATTTT
.	TRBV27	TRBJ1-5	16	.	CASSGVSGKISQPQHF	TGTGCCAGCAGTGGGGTGTCGGGGAAGATTAGTCAGCCCCAGCATTTT
.	TRBV10-1	TRBJ1-1	13	.	CASSRSRNTEAFF	TGCGCCAGCAGTCGATCGAGGAACACTGAAGCTTTCTTT
TRBD1	TRBV27	TRBJ1-2	15	few	CASSPVDRANYGYTF	TGTGCCAGCAGTCCCGTCGACAGGGCCAACTATGGCTACACCTTC
.	TRBV19	TRBJ2-2	15	.	CASRTGLGSSGELFF	TGTGCCAGTAGAACGGGACTTGGGTCCTCCGGGGAGCTGTTTTTT
TRBD1	TRBV19	TRBJ2-7	15	.	CASRSFGTGGYEQYF	TGTGCCAGTAGGTCATTTGGGACAGGCGGGTACGAGCAGTACTTC
.	TRBV29-1	TRBJ1-1	11	.	CSVGHNTEAFF	TGCAGCGTTGGGCATAACACTGAAGCTTTCTTT
.	TRBV6-5	TRBJ1-5	13	.	CASSHTEVKPQHF	TGTGCCAGCAGCCACACGGAGGTTAAGCCCCAGCATTTT
.	TRBV3-1/TRBV3-2	TRBJ2-1	11	.	CASQAVYEQFF	TGTGCCAGTCAGGCAGTATATGAGCAGTTCTTC
.	TRBV11-1	TRBJ2-5	13	.	CASSLNLFETQYF	TGTGCCAGCAGCTTAAATCTGTTTGAGACCCAGTACTTC
TRBD2	TRBV27	TRBJ2-3	14	.	CASSAGVAGSTQYF	TGTGCCAGCAGTGCAGGGGTAGCGGGAAGTACGCAGTATTTT
TRBD1	TRBV7-8	TRBJ2-1	14	.	CASSLGDRYNEQFF	TGTGCCAGCAGCTTAGGGGACAGGTACAATGAGCAGTTCTTC
TRBD1	TRBV19	TRBJ1-5	14	once	CASSITGDNQPQHF	TGTGCCAGTAGTATTACAGGGGACAATCAGCCCCAGCATTTT
TRBD2	TRBV10-3	TRBJ2-1	18	.	CAISGVGLASTLKNEQFF	TGTGCCATCAGTGGCGTGGGACTAGCTAGCACCTTGAAGAATGAGCAGTTCTTC
TRBD2	TRBV3-1/TRBV3-2	TRBJ2-7	14	.	CASSRGGALKEQYF	TGTGCCAGCAGCCGGGGGGGAGCGTTGAAGGAGCAGTACTTC
TRBD1	TRBV19	TRBJ2-2	15	once	CASLLDRGFSGELFF	TGTGCCAGTCTTCTCGACAGGGGGTTCTCCGGGGAGCTGTTTTTT
TRBD2	TRBV7-9	TRBJ2-1	16	.	CASSLQKPRLAGEQFF	TGTGCCAGCAGCTTGCAGAAGCCGCGACTAGCCGGCGAGCAGTTCTTC
TRBD1	TRBV25-1	TRBJ2-2	16	.	CASRRPGQSNTGELFF	TGTGCCAGCAGGCGACCGGGACAGTCCAACACCGGGGAGCTGTTTTTT
.	TRBV6-6	TRBJ2-7	15	.	CASSDTGLVAYEQYF	TGTGCCAGCAGTGACACAGGGTTGGTAGCGTACGAGCAGTACTTC
TRBD1	TRBV5-1	TRBJ1-4	16	.	CASSYLPDRENEKLFF	TGCGCCAGCAGCTACCTACCCGACAGGGAAAATGAAAAACTGTTTTTT
TRBD1	TRBV15	TRBJ2-3	15	once	CATSPRTGHTDTQYF	TGTGCCACCAGCCCCCGGACAGGGCACACAGATACGCAGTATTTT
.	TRBV30	TRBJ2-2	13	.	CAWRPRHTGELFF	TGTGCCTGGAGGCCTAGGCACACCGGGGAGCTGTTTTTT
TRBD1	TRBV24-1	TRBJ1-5	14	.	CATSDSGQGRPQHF	TGTGCCACCAGTGATTCGGGACAGGGGCGGCCCCAGCATTTT
.	TRBV7-8	TRBJ1-6	13	.	CASSLYDYSPLHF	TGTGCCAGCAGCTTATACGACTATTCACCCCTCCACTTT
.	TRBV5-4	TRBJ1-5	12	.	CASSLAGQPQHF	TGTGCCAGCAGCTTGGCGGGACAGCCCCAGCATTTT